The next 8 T cell receptor beta chains were all read from a single sample in a study of beta chain features in type 1 diabetes (dated by TCRdb to 2017 to 2018). Antigen specificity for these receptors is unknown. The method was the immunoSEQ multiplex PCR assay. The High Capacity cDNA Reverse Transcription Kit was used to reverse transcribe all of the isolated RNA, meaning that expressed TCRB transcripts were what got sequenced. The immuneACCESS repertoire file appears here via TCRdb, limited to in-frame rearrangements. These files lack a portion of the clones; in checked studies, under half of the deficit traces to unresolved V genes, and the cause of the others is not known. In this sample the table shows roughly 160,000 clones, 6% to 9% of which occur a single time. The top ten constitute 0.5% to 0.55% of the sample. The full study reports these points: A moderate but significant shortening of TCRB CDR3 length was observed in type 1 diabetes patients in all four CD4+ subsets.

The sample was central memory CD4+ T cells from blood. The source of these receptors is a man aged 18 to 30 with type 1 diabetes.

The V call is TRBV19, the J call TRBJ1-6; D is possibly TRBD1 (6 bases). The V and J ends lost 6 bases and 8 bases respectively, with 17 bases between them. CDR1 is LNHDA and CDR2 is SQIVND in the germline V gene (reference sequence). This CDR3 is built from 15 residues. This chain's CDR3 is CASRSGQSGDSPLHF. DNA for the CDR3: TGTGCCAGTAGAAGCGGACAGAGTGGAGATTCACCCCTCCACTTT.

This clone was counted many times. The chain couples TRBV7-2 to TRBJ2-7; TRBD1 might be the D (6 bases). The CDR3 covers 12 residues. Trimming took off 5 bases at V and 2 bases at J, with 7 bases between the two ends. Germline CDR1 SGHTA, CDR2 FQGNSA. The CDR3 loop reads CASSRDTYEQYF. DNA for the CDR3: TGTGCCAGCAGCAGGGACACCTACGAGCAGTACTTC.

This rearrangement joins TRBV11-3 to TRBJ2-5; D gene unclear. The CDR3 runs 12 residues. Between the trimmed V and J ends, which lost 2 bases and 7 bases, there was a span of 8 bases. Germline CDR1 SGHNT, CDR2 YENEEA. CDR3 in amino acids: CASSLSSGTQYF. DNA of the CDR3: TGTGCCAGCAGCTTAAGTTCAGGGACCCAGTACTTC.

This clone was observed a few times. The chain links TRBV18 to TRBJ2-1; 8 bases match TRBD2. The ends lost 3 bases at V and 8 bases at J; junction bases unmatched: 6. The CDR3 has 14 residues. CDR1 is KGHSH and CDR2 is LQKENI in the germline V gene. CDR3 in DNA: TGTGCCAGCTCACCCGGGACTAGACACGATGAGCAGTTCTTC. Protein product: CASSPGTRHDEQFF. Based on the CDR3 plus reference TRBV18 and TRBJ2-1, the full variable domain is NAGVMQNPRHLVRRRGQEARLRCSPMKGHSHVYWYRQLPEEGLKFMVYLQKENIIDESGMPKERFSAEFPKEGPSILRIQQVVRGDSAAYFCASSPGTRHDEQFFGPGTRLTVL.

This chain joins TRBV9 and TRBJ2-1, with 8 bases matching TRBD2. The V gene end was trimmed by 1 base and the J gene end by 3 bases; junction bases not matched to a gene: 3. CDR1 is SGDLS, CDR2 YYNGEE, per germline. CDR3 size: 15 residues. Here the CDR3 reads CASSVRSGGYNEQFF. CDR3 nucleotides: TGTGCCAGCAGCGTACGAAGCGGGGGCTACAATGAGCAGTTCTTC. Together with reference TRBV9 and TRBJ2-1, the CDR3 gives the full variable domain: DSGVTQTPKHLITATGQRVTLRCSPRSGDLSVYWYQQSLDQGLQFLIQYYNGEERAKGNILERFSAQQFPDLHSELNLSSLELGDSALYFCASSVRSGGYNEQFFGPGTRLTVL.

CDR3 sequence: CASSQARAGANVLTF. CDR3 nucleotides: TGCGCCAGCAGCCAAGCCAGGGCAGGGGCCAACGTCCTGACTTTC. The chain uses TRBV4-1 and TRBJ2-6, with D perhaps matching TRBD1 (5 bases). V lost 1 base and J lost 4, with 8 bases in between. The CDR3 totals 15 residues. CDR1 and CDR2 from the germline V gene are MGHRA and YSYEKL.

This clone was observed a handful of times. This chain links TRBV29-1 with TRBJ2-2; D perhaps matches TRBD1 (6 bases). The CDR3 length is 14 residues. V was trimmed by 2 bases and J by 6 bases, leaving 13 bases between them. Germline CDR1 and CDR2: SQVTM and ANQGSEA. The CDR3 reads CSVERVGGPGELFF. The CDR3 nucleotides read TGCAGCGTTGAACGGGTTGGGGGCCCCGGGGAGCTGTTTTTT.

The chain combines TRBV19 with TRBJ2-1; 10 bases are a match to TRBD2. This CDR3 has 15 residues. J lost 5 bases, V lost 6 bases, and 7 bases had no gene match. Germline assignment: CDR1 LNHDA and CDR2 SQIVND (reference sequence). The CDR3 protein is CASREIAGGNNEQFF. CDR3 bases: TGTGCCAGTAGGGAGATAGCGGGAGGAAACAATGAGCAGTTCTTC.